The 29 T cell receptor beta chains listed next were all sequenced from one sample in a study of T cell changes during pregnancy in multiple sclerosis. Here immunoSEQ multiplex PCR was the method, and the copy in TCRdb shows in-frame clones only, minus some. The sample has about 83,000 clones, 91% seen once. Source: PBMCs, taken in the first trimester of pregnancy. All receptors come from a female donor in good health, serving as a control in a pregnancy study. Some clones in this sample may be carry-over from other donors' samples.

A few counts support this clone. This chain joins TRBV4-1 and TRBJ2-1; 7 nucleotides match TRBD2. The CDR3 runs 16 residues. V was pared by 0 bases and J by 4 bases, with 6 bases of the junction left unmatched. Germline values: CDR1 MGHRA, CDR2 YSYEKL. For the CDR3, the DNA is TGCGCCAGCAGCCAAGATTGGCCTAGCGGATACAATGAGCAGTTCTTC. The encoded protein is CASSQDWPSGYNEQFF.

V usage is TRBV14 and J usage is TRBJ1-2; D not resolved. The CDR3 sequence is 13 residues long. The germline gives CDR1 SGHDN, CDR2 FVKESK. The germline V and J ends were trimmed by 6 bases and 6 bases, with 14 bases remaining between them. In nucleotides, the CDR3 is TGTGCCAGCAGTTCCTACAGAGGGAATGGCTACACCTTC. It codes for CASSSYRGNGYTF.

V and J are TRBV10-3 and TRBJ2-7, with 7 positions matching TRBD1. This CDR3 region has 15 residues. Germline assignment: CDR1 ENHRY and CDR2 SYGVKD. After removal of 3 bases from V and 3 bases from J, the junction contained 8 bases not matched to a gene. CDR3 nucleotides: TGTGCCATCAGTGACTCCCGGACAGGAGTCTACGAGCAGTACTTC. This translates into CAISDSRTGVYEQYF.

V gene TRBV9 combines with J gene TRBJ2-2; 11 bases agree with TRBD2. CDR1 SGDLS and CDR2 YYNGEE come from the germline V gene. V lost 3 bases to trimming and J lost 4 bases; unmatched junction nucleotides: 5. The CDR3 extends over 16 amino acids. CDR3 region: CASSDPGLAVTGELFF. Here the CDR3 DNA reads TGTGCCAGCAGCGACCCGGGACTAGCGGTCACCGGGGAGCTGTTTTTT.

The chain is built from TRBV7-9 and TRBJ2-4; D possibly corresponds to TRBD1 (6 bases). Between the trimmed V and J ends, which lost 10 bases and 0 bases, there was a span of 10 bases. CDR1 and CDR2 (germline): SEHNR, FQNEAQ (reference sequence). The CDR3 length is 13 residues. The chain's CDR3 is CATQGLAKNIQYF. The CDR3 coding sequence is TGTGCCACCCAGGGGTTAGCCAAAAACATTCAGTACTTC.

J is TRBJ1-5 and V is TRBV27; tentative D call: TRBD1 (6 bases). V gave up 8 bases and J gave up 0 bases, with 14 bases separating them. This CDR3 region has 15 residues. In germline, CDR1 is MNHEY, CDR2 SMNVEV (reference sequence). DNA for the CDR3: TGTGCCAGCGGTTCACAGGGATATAGCAATCAGCCCCAGCATTTT. The encoded protein is CASGSQGYSNQPQHF.

The V gene is TRBV13, the J gene TRBJ2-7; 7 bases are shared with TRBD2. Trimming took 0 bases from V and 0 from J; bases not matched to a gene: 2. There are 15 residues in the CDR3. The germline V gene has CDR1 PRHDT and CDR2 FYEKMQ (reference sequence). The CDR3 spells CASSLGGGYSYEQYF. The CDR3, as DNA: TGTGCCAGCAGCTTAGGCGGGGGGTACTCCTACGAGCAGTACTTC.

This clone is judged medium-sized. The chain employs TRBV29-1 and TRBJ1-1; tentatively, D is TRBD1 (5 bases). CDR1 and CDR2 (germline): SQVTM, ANQGSEA. This CDR3 is 12 amino acids long. Trimming left V 2 bases short and J 6 bases short, with 10 bases between. This CDR3 is CSVERGAPEAFF. In DNA, the CDR3 is TGCAGCGTTGAACGTGGGGCCCCTGAAGCTTTCTTT. Full variable domain (remainder filled in from reference TRBV29-1 and TRBJ1-1): SAVISQKPSRDICQRGTSLTIQCQVDSQVTMMFWYRQQPGQSLTLIATANQGSEATYESGFVIDKFPISRPNLTFSTLTVSNMSPEDSSIYLCSVERGAPEAFFGQGTRLTVV.

The chain is built from TRBV11-3 and TRBJ2-1; TRBD2 agrees at 10 bases. CDR3 length: 15 amino acids. The V gene's germline CDR1 is SGHNT and CDR2 YENEEA. After removal of 1 base from V and 7 bases from J, the junction contained 4 bases not matched to a gene. The CDR3 reads CASSLGLAGSNEQFF. The CDR3 region has the DNA TGTGCCAGCAGCTTAGGACTAGCGGGTAGTAATGAGCAGTTCTTC.

The genes are TRBV4-1 and TRBJ2-7; 16 bases agree with TRBD2. Per the germline V gene, CDR1 is MGHRA and CDR2 is YSYEKL. With 0 bases clipped from V and 4 bases from J, the junction kept 9 bases outside the gene matches. The CDR3 sequence is 19 residues long. This chain's CDR3 is CASSQDRPGLAGGSYEQYF. DNA of the CDR3: TGCGCCAGCAGCCAAGATCGTCCGGGACTAGCGGGGGGGTCGTACGAGCAGTACTTC.

The chain is built from TRBV28 and TRBJ1-4, with 7 bases aligning to TRBD1. The length of the CDR3 is 15 residues. V gave up 3 bases and J gave up 8 bases; unmatched junction bases: 9. Germline loops: CDR1 MDHEN, CDR2 SYDVKM. CDR3 bases: TGTGCCAGCAGTTTTATCGGGACAGATTCAGAAAAACTGTTTTTT. This translates into CASSFIGTDSEKLFF.

The chain employs TRBV23-1 and TRBJ2-7; TRBD1 aligns across 8 bases. TRBV23-1 is given ORF status, its function remaining uncertain. The CDR3 length is 16 residues. Trimming cost V 4 bases and J 3 bases; bases outside gene matches: 11. This chain's CDR3 is CASSPPDRADHYEQYF. The CDR3 DNA is TGCGCCAGCAGTCCCCCGGACAGGGCAGATCACTACGAGCAGTACTTC.

This sequence joins TRBV2 and TRBJ2-1, with TRBD2 matching 9 bases. CDR1 is SNHLY, CDR2 FYNNEI, per germline. The CDR3 extends over 15 amino acids. With V trimmed by 6 bases and J by 10 bases, 13 bases remained unmatched. As DNA, the CDR3 is TGTGCCAGCAGCGACGGACTAGCGACTACAGACGAGCAGTTCTTC. Translation: CASSDGLATTDEQFF.

This chain uses TRBV30 with TRBJ2-1; 13 bases match TRBD2. The CDR3 spans 14 residues. The J segment lost 9 bases and the V segment lost 1 base, leaving 3 bases of the junction unmatched. Germline V lookup: CDR1 GTSNPN, CDR2 SVGIG (reference sequence). CDR3 region: CAWSEGLAGFEQFF. CDR3 DNA sequence: TGTGCCTGGAGTGAGGGACTAGCGGGATTTGAGCAGTTCTTC.

The genes are TRBV5-6 and TRBJ2-1; 11 bases agree with TRBD2. V lost 3 bases and J lost 4; bases outside the gene matches: 3. The CDR3 extends over 15 amino acids. CDR1 is SGHDT, CDR2 YYEEEE, per germline. Here the CDR3 reads CASSSGTSGYNEQFF. The CDR3 nucleotides read TGTGCCAGCAGCTCCGGGACTAGCGGATACAATGAGCAGTTCTTC.

This clone turned up a few times. The CDR3: CASTTAGDRGEAFF. The CDR3 DNA sequence: TGTGCCAGCACCACGGCGGGGGACAGGGGGGAGGCTTTCTTT. The chain couples TRBV25-1 to TRBJ1-1; 11 bases fit TRBD1. Germline CDR1 and CDR2: MGHDK and SYGVNS. V was pared by 7 bases and J by 11 bases, with 12 bases of the junction left unmatched. This CDR3 comprises 14 residues.

The rearrangement uses TRBV6-1 and TRBJ2-1; D is perhaps TRBD1 (6 bases). The CDR3 consists of 16 residues. CDR1 MNHNS and CDR2 SASEGT come from the germline V gene. Trimming shortened V by 4 bases and J by 0 bases, and 13 bases separated the two germline ends. The CDR3 region is CASSGRGFGSYNEQFF. Written as DNA, the CDR3 is TGTGCCAGCAGTGGCAGGGGTTTCGGCTCCTACAATGAGCAGTTCTTC.

The chain combines TRBV7-9 with TRBJ1-1, with D possibly being TRBD1 (6 bases). Deletions cut 0 bases from V and 4 bases from J, with 12 bases between. Germline CDR1 is SEHNR and CDR2 is FQNEAQ (reference sequence). The CDR3 extends over 15 amino acids. The CDR3 spells CASSLAVRGGTEAFF. For the CDR3, the DNA is TGTGCCAGCAGCTTAGCCGTTAGGGGGGGCACTGAAGCTTTCTTT.

CDR3 amino acids: CASSLGTGSNNEKLFF. In DNA, the CDR3 is TGTGCCAGCAGCTTAGGAACAGGGTCAAATAATGAAAAACTGTTTTTT. The chain employs TRBV7-8 and TRBJ1-4; tentative D call: TRBD1 (6 bases). Looked up from germline, CDR1 is SGHVS and CDR2 is FQNEAQ. The CDR3 loop spans 16 amino acids. Trimming stripped 1 base from V and 4 bases from J, with 13 bases between.

The gene calls are TRBV19 and TRBJ1-3; the D is unclear. V was clipped by 4 bases and J by 0 bases, with 4 bases between them. The CDR3 runs 13 residues. CDR1 is LNHDA, CDR2 SQIVND, per germline (reference sequence). The CDR3 DNA follows: TGTGCCAGTAGTACCAACTCTGGAAACACCATATATTTT. It codes for CASSTNSGNTIYF.

This chain uses TRBV15 with TRBJ1-6; D not certain. CDR1 and CDR2 from the germline V gene are LNHNV and YYDKDF (reference sequence). The CDR3 is made up of 14 amino acids. Trimming cost V 7 bases and J 1 base, with 8 bases left between them. In nucleotides, the CDR3 is TGTGCCACCAATCGGTTTTCCTATAATTCACCCCTCCACTTT. It encodes CATNRFSYNSPLHF.

This chain joins TRBV28 and TRBJ1-6, with no clear D. This CDR3 is 15 amino acids long. The V gene lost 2 bases and the J gene lost 7 bases, with 12 bases spanning the gap. Germline V gene lookup returns CDR1 MDHEN and CDR2 SYDVKM. CDR3 DNA: TGTGCCAGCAGTTTAGAGGGCCTAGGGAATTCACCCCTCCACTTT. Protein: CASSLEGLGNSPLHF.

The rearrangement uses TRBV4-2 and TRBJ1-2; weak D call: TRBD1 (6 bases). The CDR3 covers 16 residues. Germline CDR1 is LGHNA and CDR2 is YNFKEQ. The ends were cut back, 4 bases at V and 0 bases at J, with 15 bases in the middle. This CDR3 is CASSLGGAEANYGYTF. The CDR3 coding sequence is TGTGCCAGCAGCCTGGGGGGGGCTGAAGCTAACTATGGCTACACCTTC.

J is TRBJ1-2 and V is TRBV4-2, with 12 bases identical to TRBD1. The germline V gene has CDR1 LGHNA and CDR2 YNFKEQ. V trimming: 1 base; J trimming: 7 bases; junction bases outside the gene matches: 7. The length of the CDR3 is 16 residues. The DNA of the CDR3 is TGTGCCAGCAGCCAAGTAGGGACAGGGGGCAGAGGTGGCTACACCTTC. Translation gives CASSQVGTGGRGGYTF.

This clone was picked up one time. This sequence joins TRBV7-9 and TRBJ2-7; 9 bases are shared with TRBD1. Germline-derived CDR1 and CDR2 are SEHNR and FQNEAQ (reference sequence). This CDR3 has 15 residues. Trimming cost V 5 bases and J 3 bases; bases outside gene matches: 8. The CDR3 DNA reads as TGTGCCAGCAGCCGAGAAGGGGGACAGGGCTACGAGCAGTACTTC. Translating gives CASSREGGQGYEQYF.

The V call is TRBV18, the J call TRBJ2-1, with D perhaps matching TRBD1 (6 bases). The CDR3 loop spans 16 amino acids. V was pared by 2 bases and J by 4 bases, with 15 bases between. Germline values: CDR1 KGHSH, CDR2 LQKENI. CDR3 DNA: TGTGCCAGCTCACCAAAATCCGGACAGACATACAATGAGCAGTTCTTC. It translates to CASSPKSGQTYNEQFF.

The chain combines TRBV19 with TRBJ2-2, with a tentative D call TRBD1 (5 bases). Trimming took off 4 bases at V and 10 bases at J, with 7 bases between the two ends. Germline V gene data show CDR1 as LNHDA and CDR2 as SQIVND (reference sequence). The CDR3 totals 11 residues. CDR3 amino acids: CASSRGEELFF. CDR3 nucleotides: TGTGCCAGTAGTAGGGGCGAGGAGCTGTTTTTT.

The chain employs TRBV11-2 and TRBJ2-7, with 7 bases matching TRBD2. The ends lost 2 bases at V and 2 bases at J; junction bases unmatched: 9. The germline gives CDR1 SGHAT, CDR2 FQNNGV. The length of the CDR3 is 16 residues. The CDR3 region is CASSLFGGSTAYEQYF. CDR3 DNA: TGTGCCAGCAGCTTATTCGGCGGGAGTACGGCCTACGAGCAGTACTTC.

To note about this clone: One junction end disagrees with the germline gene, perhaps due to a read error. The rearrangement uses TRBV7-2 and TRBJ1-2; weak D call: TRBD1 (5 bases). The germline CDR1 and CDR2 sequences are SGHTA and FQGNSA. The CDR3 covers 12 residues. CDR3 amino acids: CASSPRSGGVLF. CDR3 DNA sequence: TGTGCCAGCAGCCCCCGATCGGGGGGGGTCCTCTTC.